This T cell receptor (beta chain) was identified during a study of Tregs in tolerant kidney transplant recipients. Clones were sequenced by immunoSEQ multiplex PCR, and TCRdb holds only the in-frame ones, with some missing. Found here are over 50,000 clones, about 83% of them singletons; the top ten hold roughly 5.2%. Broader study findings: Few patients were studied, so findings need validation in larger groups.

Details on this clone: Its antigen is not known.

Material for sequencing was CD4+ T cells from blood. This clonotype was obtained from a human donor in good health.

The DNA of the CDR3 is TGTGCCAGCAGCTCTTTCCTTACTAACTATGGCTACACCTTC. Translation: CASSSFLTNYGYTF. V and J are TRBV5-4 and TRBJ1-2; D call uncertain. Germline V gene sequence: CDR1 SGHNT, CDR2 YYREEE (reference sequence). This CDR3 has 14 residues. Trimming stripped 3 bases from V and 0 bases from J, with 9 bases between.